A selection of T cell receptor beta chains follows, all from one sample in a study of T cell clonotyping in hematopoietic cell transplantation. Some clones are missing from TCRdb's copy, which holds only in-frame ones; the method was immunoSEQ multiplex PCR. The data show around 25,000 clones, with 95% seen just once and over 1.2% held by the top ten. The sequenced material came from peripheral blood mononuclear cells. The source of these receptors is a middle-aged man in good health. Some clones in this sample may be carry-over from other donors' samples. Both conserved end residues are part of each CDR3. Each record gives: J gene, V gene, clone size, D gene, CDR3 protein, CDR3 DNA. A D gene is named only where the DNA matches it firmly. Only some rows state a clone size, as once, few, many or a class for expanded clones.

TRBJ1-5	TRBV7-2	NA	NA	CASSHWSVGEPQHF	TGTGCCAGCAGCCACTGGAGTGTGGGGGAGCCCCAGCATTTT
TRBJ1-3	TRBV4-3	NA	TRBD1	CASSQGPGQGAYSGNTIYF	TGCGCCAGCAGCCAGGGGCCGGGACAGGGGGCTTACTCTGGAAACACCATATATTTT
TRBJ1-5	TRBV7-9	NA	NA	CASSSGRDNQPQHF	TGTGCCAGCAGCTCGGGACGGGACAATCAGCCCCAGCATTTT
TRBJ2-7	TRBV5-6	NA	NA	CASSLVSGDEQYF	TGTGCCAGCAGCTTGGTCTCGGGGGACGAGCAGTACTTC
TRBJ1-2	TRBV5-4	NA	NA	CASSSTRGYTF	TGTGCCAGCAGCTCGACCCGGGGCTACACCTTC
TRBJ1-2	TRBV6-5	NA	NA	CASSYSTSGLVGYTF	TGTGCCAGCAGTTACTCCACGAGCGGCCTCGTGGGCTACACCTTC
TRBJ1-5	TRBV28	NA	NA	CATTGDSNQPQHF	TGTGCTACCACGGGAGATAGCAATCAGCCCCAGCATTTT
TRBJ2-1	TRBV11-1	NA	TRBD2	CASSSGLAWNEQFF	TGTGCCAGCAGCTCGGGACTAGCGTGGAATGAGCAGTTCTTC
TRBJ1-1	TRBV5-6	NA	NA	CASSLAGGSTEAFF	TGTGCCAGCAGCTTGGCGGGTGGGAGCACTGAAGCTTTCTTT
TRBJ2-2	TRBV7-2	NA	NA	CASSLGGARNTGELFF	TGTGCCAGCAGCTTAGGGGGGGCCCGAAATACCGGGGAGCTGTTTTTT
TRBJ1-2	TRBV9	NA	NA	CASSTEGANYGYTF	TGTGCCAGCAGTACCGAGGGAGCTAACTATGGCTACACCTTC
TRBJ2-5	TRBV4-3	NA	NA	CASSHDGGPQETQYF	TGCGCCAGCAGCCATGATGGGGGGCCCCAAGAGACCCAGTACTTC
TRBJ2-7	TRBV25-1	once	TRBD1	CASSSTVGGAGEQYF	TGTGCCAGCAGTTCTACCGTAGGGGGCGCGGGCGAGCAGTACTTC
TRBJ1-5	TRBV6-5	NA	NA	CASRPRGQWQPQHF	TGTGCCAGCAGACCGAGAGGGCAATGGCAGCCCCAGCATTTT
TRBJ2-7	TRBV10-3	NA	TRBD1	CAISESEGIGGRLYEQYF	TGTGCCATCAGTGAGTCAGAAGGGATAGGGGGCCGTCTCTACGAGCAGTACTTC
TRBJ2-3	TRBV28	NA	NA	CASSLFGFQTGTDTQYF	TGTGCCAGCAGTTTATTTGGGTTTCAGACAGGCACAGATACGCAGTATTTT
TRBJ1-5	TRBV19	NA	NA	CASRIQGQVTQHF	TGTGCCAGTAGAATACAGGGCCAGGTGACCCAGCATTTT
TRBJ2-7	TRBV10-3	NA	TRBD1	CAITPGQGGYEQYF	TGTGCCATCACCCCGGGACAGGGGGGCTACGAGCAGTACTTC
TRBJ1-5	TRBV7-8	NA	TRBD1	CASSFGQGGQPQHF	TGTGCCAGCAGCTTCGGACAGGGTGGGCAGCCCCAGCATTTT
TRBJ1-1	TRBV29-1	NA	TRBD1	CSAEGRTGGRTEAFF	TGCAGCGCTGAGGGGCGCACAGGGGGGCGGACTGAAGCTTTCTTT
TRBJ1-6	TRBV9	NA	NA	CASSGQESPLHF	TGTGCCAGCAGCGGACAGGAATCACCCCTCCACTTT
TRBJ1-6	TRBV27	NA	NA	CASSLSSYNSPLHF	TGTGCCAGCAGTTTAAGCTCCTATAATTCACCCCTCCACTTT
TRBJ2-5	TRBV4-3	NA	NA	CASSQGDSAWETQYF	TGCGCCAGCAGCCAAGGAGACTCAGCATGGGAGACCCAGTACTTC
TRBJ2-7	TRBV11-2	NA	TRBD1	CASSLDAGQGLVYEQYF	TGTGCCAGCAGCTTAGATGCGGGACAGGGGTTGGTGTACGAGCAGTACTTC
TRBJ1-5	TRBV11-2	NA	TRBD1	CASSLVKGGSSRPQHF	TGTGCCAGCAGCTTAGTTAAAGGGGGCTCATCCCGGCCCCAGCATTTT
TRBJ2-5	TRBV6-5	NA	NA	CASSYWGRETQYF	TGTGCCAGCAGTTATTGGGGGCGGGAGACCCAGTACTTC
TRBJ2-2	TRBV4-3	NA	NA	CASRRLPNTGELFF	TGCGCCAGCAGAAGACTGCCGAACACCGGGGAGCTGTTTTTT
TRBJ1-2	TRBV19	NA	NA	CASRSGTENYGYTF	TGTGCCAGTAGATCCGGGACCGAGAACTATGGCTACACCTTC
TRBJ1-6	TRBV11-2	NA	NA	CASSLGGHYNSPLHF	TGTGCCAGCAGCTTAGGCGGACACTATAATTCACCCCTCCACTTT
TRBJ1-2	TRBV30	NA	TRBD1	CAWSARPGQGVYGYTF	TGTGCCTGGAGTGCTCGCCCTGGACAGGGCGTCTATGGCTACACCTTC
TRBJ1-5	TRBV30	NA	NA	CAWSHQGGSGQPQHF	TGTGCCTGGAGCCATCAAGGAGGCAGCGGTCAGCCCCAGCATTTT
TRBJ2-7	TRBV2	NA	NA	CASSEGSWRGPYEQYF	TGTGCCAGCAGTGAAGGTTCCTGGAGGGGCCCATACGAGCAGTACTTC
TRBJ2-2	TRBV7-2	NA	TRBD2	CASSSLAGATGELFF	TGTGCCAGCAGCTCCCTAGCGGGGGCCACCGGGGAGCTGTTTTTT
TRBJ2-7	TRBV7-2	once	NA	CASSPTRELPSYEQYF	TGTGCCAGCAGCCCGACGCGGGAACTTCCCTCCTACGAGCAGTACTTC
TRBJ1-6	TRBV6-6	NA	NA	CASGGDRALGVPLHF	TGTGCCAGCGGGGGAGACCGGGCCCTAGGAGTACCCCTCCACTTT
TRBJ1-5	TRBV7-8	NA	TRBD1	CASSPTGGNQPQHF	TGTGCCAGCAGCCCTACAGGGGGCAATCAGCCCCAGCATTTT
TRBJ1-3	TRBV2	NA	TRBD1	CASSQGGAFGNTIYF	TGTGCCAGCAGTCAAGGGGGCGCATTTGGAAACACCATATATTTT